This paragraph reports one T cell receptor (beta chain). The ends were cut back, 8 bases at V and 1 base at J, with 8 bases in the middle. The CDR3 sequence is 12 residues long. In germline, CDR1 is MRHNA, CDR2 SNTAGT. Produced via immunoSEQ multiplex PCR; TCRdb's table is partial and in-frame only. This table holds 250,000 to 350,000 clones, 80% to 90% found once. This record belongs to a study of blood T cell repertoires in COVID-19. Study context: T cells, B-cell-depleted T cells, or PBMCs provided the cDNA or gDNA that served as material.

Clinical history reported by participants formed the basis on which cohorts were assigned. For recovered donors of Cohort 3, there were two negative PCRs, clearance, or symptom resolution. The chain combines TRBV6-4 with TRBJ1-1; D is ambiguous. The sample was PBMCs or T cells enriched from blood (not recorded which). This TCR derives from a woman in her twenties or thirties who had recovered from COVID-19. The CDR3 DNA reads TGTGCCAGCCGAGGCAGGAACACTGAAGCTTTCTTT. Its protein product is CASRGRNTEAFF.